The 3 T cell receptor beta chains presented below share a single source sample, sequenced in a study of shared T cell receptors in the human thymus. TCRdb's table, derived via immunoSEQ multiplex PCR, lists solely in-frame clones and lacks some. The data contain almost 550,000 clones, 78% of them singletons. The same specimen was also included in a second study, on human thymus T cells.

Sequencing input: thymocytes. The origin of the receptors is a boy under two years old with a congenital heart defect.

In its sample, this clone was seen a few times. This CDR3 is CASSLSGQAIEAFF. The CDR3 nucleotides read TGTGCCAGCAGTTTATCGGGACAGGCCATTGAAGCTTTCTTT. The chain uses TRBV27 and TRBJ1-1, with TRBD1 matching over 8 bases. Germline CDR1 reads MNHEY; CDR2 reads SMNVEV (reference sequence). Trimming at V came to 0 bases and at J to 7 bases, leaving 4 bases not matched to a gene. This CDR3 has 14 amino acids.

This CDR3 reads CASSRRTYEQYF. In DNA, the CDR3 is TGTGCCAGCAGTAGGAGGACCTACGAGCAGTACTTC. The rearrangement joins TRBV11-2 to TRBJ2-7; the D gene is possibly TRBD2 (5 bases). CDR1 is SGHAT and CDR2 is FQNNGV in the germline V gene. The CDR3 contains 12 residues. V lost 6 bases and J lost 2, with 8 bases in between.

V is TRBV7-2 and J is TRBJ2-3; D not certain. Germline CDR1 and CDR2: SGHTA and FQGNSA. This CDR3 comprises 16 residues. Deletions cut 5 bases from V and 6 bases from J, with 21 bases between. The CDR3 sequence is CASSPQAMVAVDTQYF. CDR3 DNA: TGTGCCAGCAGCCCCCAAGCGATGGTAGCTGTGGATACGCAGTATTTT.